This TCR beta chain was observed in a study of early stage breast cancer tumors. This clone came up once. Using immunoSEQ multiplex PCR, the repertoire was profiled, and TCRdb retains in-frame clones only, with some absent. This table has approximately 75,000 clones, around 80% appearing once. Germline assignment: CDR1 WSHSY and CDR2 SAAADI. Trimming left V 4 bases short and J 7 bases short, with 14 bases between. The CDR3 length is 14 residues. This chain connects TRBV10-2 to TRBJ1-5, with TRBD1 as a possible D gene (5 bases). This receptor was taken from a person aged 40-50 years with breast cancer. What was sequenced was blood. The CDR3 spells CASSGDRGGQPQHF. As DNA, the CDR3 is TGCGCCAGCAGTGGTGACAGAGGCGGACAGCCCCAGCATTTT.